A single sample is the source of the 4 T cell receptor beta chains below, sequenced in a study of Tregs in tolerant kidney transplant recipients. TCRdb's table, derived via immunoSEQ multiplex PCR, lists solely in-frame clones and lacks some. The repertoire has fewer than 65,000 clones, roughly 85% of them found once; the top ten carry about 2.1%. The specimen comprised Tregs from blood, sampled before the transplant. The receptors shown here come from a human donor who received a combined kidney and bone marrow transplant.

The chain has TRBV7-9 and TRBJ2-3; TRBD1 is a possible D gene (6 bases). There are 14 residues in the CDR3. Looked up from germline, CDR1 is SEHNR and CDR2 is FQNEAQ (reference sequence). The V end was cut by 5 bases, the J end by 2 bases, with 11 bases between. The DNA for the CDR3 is TGTGCCAGCAGCCTAACAGGGCACACAGATACGCAGTATTTT. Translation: CASSLTGHTDTQYF.

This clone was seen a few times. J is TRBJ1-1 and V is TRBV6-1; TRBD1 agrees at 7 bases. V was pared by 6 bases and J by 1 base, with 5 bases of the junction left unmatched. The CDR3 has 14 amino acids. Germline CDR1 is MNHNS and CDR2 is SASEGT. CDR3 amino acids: CASRPGQTNTEAFF. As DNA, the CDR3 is TGTGCCAGCAGACCGGGACAGACGAACACTGAAGCTTTCTTT.

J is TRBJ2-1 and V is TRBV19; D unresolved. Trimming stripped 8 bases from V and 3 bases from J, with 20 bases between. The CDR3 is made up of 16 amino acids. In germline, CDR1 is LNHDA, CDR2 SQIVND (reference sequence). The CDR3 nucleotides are TGTGCCAGTGCCGCCCCCCGTGTAACGAACTACAATGAGCAGTTCTTC. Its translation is CASAAPRVTNYNEQFF.

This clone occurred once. The CDR3 reads CASSLLGLRTTDTQYF. In DNA form, the CDR3 reads TGTGCCAGCAGTTTATTAGGACTCCGAACCACAGATACGCAGTATTTT. The chain is built from TRBV27 and TRBJ2-3, with D maybe TRBD2 (5 bases). V lost 1 base and J 2 bases, leaving 13 bases between the germline ends. This CDR3 comprises 16 residues. The germline gives CDR1 MNHEY, CDR2 SMNVEV (reference sequence).